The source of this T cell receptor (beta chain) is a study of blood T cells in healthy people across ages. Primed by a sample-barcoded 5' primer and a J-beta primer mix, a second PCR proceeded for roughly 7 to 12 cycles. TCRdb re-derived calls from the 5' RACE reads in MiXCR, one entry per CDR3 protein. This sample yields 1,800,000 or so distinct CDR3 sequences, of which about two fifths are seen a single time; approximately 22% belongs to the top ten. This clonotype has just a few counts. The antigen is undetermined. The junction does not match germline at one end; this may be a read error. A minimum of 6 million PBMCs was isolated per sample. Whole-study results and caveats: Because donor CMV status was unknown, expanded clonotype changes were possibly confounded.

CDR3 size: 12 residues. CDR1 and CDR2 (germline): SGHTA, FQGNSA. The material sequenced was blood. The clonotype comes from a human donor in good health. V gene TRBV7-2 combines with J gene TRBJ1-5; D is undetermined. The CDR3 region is CAGSYVGQPQHF. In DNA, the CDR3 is TGTGCCGGCAGCTATGTTGGTCAGCCCCAGCATTTT.